This T cell receptor (beta chain) was profiled in a study of blood T cell repertoires in COVID-19. Study as a whole: Sites in the United States, Italy and Spain provided acute and convalescent COVID-19 samples. T cells, B-cell-depleted T cells, or PBMCs provided the cDNA or gDNA that served as material.

Clones were read by immunoSEQ multiplex PCR, and TCRdb kept only the in-frame ones, dropping some. This repertoire shows around 25,000 clones, 75% to 95% found once; its top ten account for about 16%. The ends were cut back, 8 bases at V and 5 bases at J, with 13 bases in the middle. The CDR3 spans 12 residues. Germline CDR1 is SGHDN and CDR2 is FVKESK. This sequence originates from a human donor with active COVID-19. The donor label of this sample is uncertain. The rearrangement links TRBV14 to TRBJ2-7; TRBD2 might be the D (6 bases). The material sequenced was peripheral blood. CDR3 DNA: TGTGCCAGCTCGTCGGGGGTCCACGAGCAGTACTTC. Translated: CASSSGVHEQYF.